The 5 T cell receptor beta chains listed next were all sequenced from one sample in a study of vaccination effects on CD4 cells after COVID-19. Antigen-specific CD4+ T cells expanded by the ViraFEST assay with viral peptide pools were then sequenced. It was after approximately 11 days of culture that CD4+ T cells were isolated. Between March and December 2020, the person had a SARS-CoV-2 infection that PCR confirmed. These receptors lack a known antigen. The protocol was immunoSEQ multiplex PCR, while the TCRdb copy is restricted to in-frame clones and leaves out a portion. Among about 45,000 clones listed, about 68% were seen once. The sample consisted of CD4+ T cells from PBMCs cultured with a peptide pool, taken before COVID-19 vaccination. The receptors derive from a human donor who had a prior SARS-CoV-2 infection.

The CDR3 sequence is CASSVRGGNTGELFF. In DNA form, the CDR3 reads TGTGCCAGCAGCGTAAGGGGTGGGAACACCGGGGAGCTGTTTTTT. This chain uses TRBV9 with TRBJ2-2, with a tentative D call TRBD1 (5 bases). Deletions cut 1 base from V and 1 base from J, with 8 bases between. This CDR3 region has 15 residues. Germline loops: CDR1 SGDLS, CDR2 YYNGEE.

The chain recombines TRBV18 with TRBJ1-1; TRBD1 matches 7 bases. Looked up from germline, CDR1 is KGHSH and CDR2 is LQKENI. This CDR3 is built from 14 residues. Unmatched junction bases numbered 4, after V lost 6 bases and J lost 0 bases. In nucleotides, the CDR3 is TGTGCCAGCTCTGGGACAGTTATGAACACTGAAGCTTTCTTT. Its translation: CASSGTVMNTEAFF.

This sequence joins TRBV24-1 and TRBJ1-4, with 9 bases fitting TRBD1. Germline-derived CDR1 and CDR2 are KGHDR and SFDVKD. The V segment lost 4 bases and the J segment 6 bases; nucleotides outside the gene matches: 5. CDR3 size: 15 residues. This CDR3 is CATSEGTGWDEKLFF. As DNA, the CDR3 is TGTGCCACCAGTGAAGGGACAGGGTGGGATGAAAAACTGTTTTTT.

The J gene is TRBJ2-3, the V gene TRBV10-3, with D maybe TRBD2 (6 bases). V lost 4 bases, J lost 6 bases, and 23 bases lay in between. CDR1 and CDR2 from the germline V gene are ENHRY and SYGVKD. The CDR3 contains 17 residues. For the CDR3, the DNA is TGTGCCATCAGTGTCGGTGTAGTGGCGGGGACGTCTGATACGCAGTATTTT. Translating gives CAISVGVVAGTSDTQYF.

This chain connects TRBV15 to TRBJ1-2; unclear D gene. With 2 bases removed from V and 6 bases from J, the gap between germline ends came to 10 bases. Germline lookup yields CDR1 LNHNV and CDR2 YYDKDF (reference sequence). The CDR3 sequence is 13 residues long. The CDR3 is CATSRPSPNGYTF. The CDR3 region has the DNA TGTGCCACCAGCAGACCGTCTCCCAATGGCTACACCTTC.